This TCR beta chain comes out of a study of T cells expressing NK-cell markers. Study information: Sorted T-cell subsets CD3+CD56+NKG2C+, CD3+CD56+NKG2C- and CD3+CD56-NKG2C+ were TCR beta-sequenced.

The CDR3 extends over 14 amino acids. The germline CDR1 and CDR2 sequences are SGDLS and YYNGEE. Study-wide points: Dominant NKG2C+ clonotypes made up roughly 1.0-8% of CD8+ T cells in roughly six donors.

TCRdb reprocessed the 5' RACE reads and reports one entry per CDR3 protein, with no DNA. Its table lists 500,000 or so distinct CDR3 sequences. As for this clonotype: What it binds is unknown.

The clonotype comes from a man between 18 and 35 years old in good health. The chain recombines TRBV9 with TRBJ2-1; the TRBD2 assignment by TCRdb is unverifiable without DNA. The sample taken for sequencing was blood T cells: a sorted CD56 or NKG2C T cell subset, CD4+ or CD8+ T cells, or bulk PBMC T cells (not recorded which). CDR3 in amino acids: CASSVGGRLNEQFF.